These 5 T cell receptor beta chains were sequenced from one sample in a study of shared clonotypes between healthy human individuals. Data came from immunoSEQ multiplex PCR; TCRdb stores just in-frame clones and leaves some out. There are over a million clones in the sample; around 78% occur only once, and about 0.52% lies in the top ten. The sequencing sample was made of memory CD4+ T cells from PBMCs. Sample subset: CD45RA-negative fraction. The receptors were sampled from a young man in good health. Some clones in this sample may be carry-over from other donors' samples.

The chain employs TRBV10-3 and TRBJ1-1, with TRBD1 matching 8 bases. The CDR3 totals 14 residues. V lost 7 bases to trimming and J lost 4 bases; unmatched junction nucleotides: 8. CDR1 and CDR2 (germline): ENHRY, SYGVKD. This CDR3 reads CAITAGTGITEAFF. The CDR3 DNA is TGTGCCATCACCGCCGGGACAGGAATCACTGAAGCTTTCTTT.

This CDR3 is CASSPVGPYTEAFF. CDR3 nucleotides: TGTGCCAGCAGCCCCGTGGGGCCTTATACTGAAGCTTTCTTT. V and J are TRBV28 and TRBJ1-1, with D possibly being TRBD1 (5 bases). Trimming cost V 6 bases and J 5 bases, with 16 bases left between them. Germline CDR1 and CDR2: MDHEN and SYDVKM. The CDR3 consists of 14 residues.

This rearrangement joins TRBV28 to TRBJ2-5; 14 nucleotides align to TRBD2. Trimming at V came to 7 bases and at J to 5 bases, leaving 15 bases not matched to a gene. CDR3 length equals 18 residues. The germline V gene has CDR1 MDHEN and CDR2 SYDVKM. As DNA, the CDR3 is TGTGCCAGCACCCCACGGACTAGCGGGAGGATGATGGGGGAGACCCAGTACTTC. As protein: CASTPRTSGRMMGETQYF.

The chain is built from TRBV5-1 and TRBJ2-3, with 9 bases aligning to TRBD1. The trim removed 9 bases at V and 0 bases at J, leaving 5 bases unmatched. Germline-derived CDR1 and CDR2 are SGHRS and YFSETQ. This CDR3 region has 14 residues. This chain's CDR3 is CATRDRASTDTQYF. As DNA, the CDR3 is TGCGCCACCCGGGACAGGGCTAGCACAGATACGCAGTATTTT.

V usage is TRBV7-3 and J usage is TRBJ2-3; 8 bases are a match to TRBD2. Looked up from germline, CDR1 is SGHTA and CDR2 is FQGTGA. V was clipped by 2 bases and J by 4 bases; unmatched bases: 8. There are 16 residues in the CDR3. This CDR3 is CASSLEAGVESDTQYF. The CDR3 nucleotides are TGTGCCAGCAGCTTAGAAGCGGGAGTTGAGTCAGATACGCAGTATTTT.